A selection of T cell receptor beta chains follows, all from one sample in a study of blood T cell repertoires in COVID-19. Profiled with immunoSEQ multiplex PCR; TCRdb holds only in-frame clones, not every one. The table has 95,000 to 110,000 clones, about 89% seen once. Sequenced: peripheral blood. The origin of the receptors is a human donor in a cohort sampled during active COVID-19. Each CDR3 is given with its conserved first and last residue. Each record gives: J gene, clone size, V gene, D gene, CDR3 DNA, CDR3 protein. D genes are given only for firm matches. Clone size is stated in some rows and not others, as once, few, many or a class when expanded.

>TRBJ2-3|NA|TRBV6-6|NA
TGTGCCAGCAGTTTTCCCTACACAGATACGCAGTATTTT
CASSFPYTDTQYF
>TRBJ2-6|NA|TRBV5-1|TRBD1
TGCGCCAGCAGCTTGCAGGGGGTTTCTGGGGCCAACGTCCTGACTTTC
CASSLQGVSGANVLTF
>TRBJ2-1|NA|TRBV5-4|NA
TGTGCCAGCAGCTATAGCTCCTACAATGAGCAGTTCTTC
CASSYSSYNEQFF
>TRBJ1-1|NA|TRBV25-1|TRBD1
TGTGCCAGCAGTGGGACAGGGCTGAACACTGAAGCTTTCTTT
CASSGTGLNTEAFF
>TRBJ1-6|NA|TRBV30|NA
TGTGCCTGGAGTGGAGCCTCGACAGGTAGAAATTCACCCCTCCACTTT
CAWSGASTGRNSPLHF
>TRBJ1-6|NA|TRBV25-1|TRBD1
TGTGCCAGCAAACCGACAGGGTCGTTGTATGGTTCACCCCTCCACTTT
CASKPTGSLYGSPLHF
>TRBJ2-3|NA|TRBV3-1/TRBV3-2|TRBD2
TGTGCCAGCAGTCCCAGGACTAGCGGGGACTTAAATACGCAGTATTTT
CASSPRTSGDLNTQYF
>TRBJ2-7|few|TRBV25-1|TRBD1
TGTGCCAGCAGTGACCCCGGGACAGACTATCACGAGCAGTACTTC
CASSDPGTDYHEQYF
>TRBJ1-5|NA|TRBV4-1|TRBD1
TGCGCCAGCAGCCAAGATCTAGGGACAGGGGTGCTTCAGCCCCAGCATTTT
CASSQDLGTGVLQPQHF
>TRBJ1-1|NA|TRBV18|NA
TGTGCCAGCTCACCACACAGAGGGGGAGAAGCTTTCTTT
CASSPHRGGEAFF
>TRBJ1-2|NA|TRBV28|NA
TGTGCCAGCAGTCGTCGGGGGGAAGAAGGCTACACCTTC
CASSRRGEEGYTF
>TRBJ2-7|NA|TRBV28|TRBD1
TGTGCCAGCAGTTCCGGACAGGGTCTGAACGAGCAGTACTTC
CASSSGQGLNEQYF
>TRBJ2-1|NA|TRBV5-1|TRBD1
TGCGCCAGCAGCTTGGGACAGGGGGGATACAATGAGCAGTTCTTC
CASSLGQGGYNEQFF
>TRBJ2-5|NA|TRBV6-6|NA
TGTGCCAGCAGATCAAACAACCAAGAGACCCAGTACTTC
CASRSNNQETQYF
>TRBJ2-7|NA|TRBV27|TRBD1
TGTGCCAGCAGTTTATCCGGGACAGTAAGCTACGAGCAGTACTTC
CASSLSGTVSYEQYF
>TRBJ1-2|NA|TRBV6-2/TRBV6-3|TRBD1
TGTGCCAGCAGCCCCGACAGGGACCATGGCTACACCTTC
CASSPDRDHGYTF
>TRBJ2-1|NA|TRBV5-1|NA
TGCGCCAGCAGCTTGTGGGTTCGTCGGGACTCCTACAATGAGCAGTTCTTC
CASSLWVRRDSYNEQFF
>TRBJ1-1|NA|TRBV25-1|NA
TGTGCCAGCAGAAAGACAGGACTGAACACTGAAGCTTTCTTT
CASRKTGLNTEAFF
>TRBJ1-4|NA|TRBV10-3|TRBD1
TGTGCCAGCGGACAGGGTAACGAAAAACTGTTTTTT
CASGQGNEKLFF
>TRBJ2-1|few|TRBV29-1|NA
TGCAGCGTTGATCTCTGGGGCGGTTACAATGAGCAGTTCTTC
CSVDLWGGYNEQFF
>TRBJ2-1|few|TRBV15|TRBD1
TGTGCCACCAGCAGAGATCGGACAGGGGTGGATGAGCAGTTCTTC
CATSRDRTGVDEQFF
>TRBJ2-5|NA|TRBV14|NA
TGTGCCAGCAGCCGTCTGGAGACCCAGTACTTC
CASSRLETQYF
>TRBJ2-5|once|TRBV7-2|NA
TGTGCCAGCAGCAATATAGCTTGGGTTCAAGAGACCCAGTACTTC
CASSNIAWVQETQYF
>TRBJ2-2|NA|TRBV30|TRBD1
TGTGCCTCCATTAGGGCAGGGGGCGAGGGCACCGGGGAGCTGTTTTTT
CASIRAGGEGTGELFF
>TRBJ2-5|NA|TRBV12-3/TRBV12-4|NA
TGTGCCAGCAGTTTAGCGCGGGAGACCCAGTACTTC
CASSLARETQYF